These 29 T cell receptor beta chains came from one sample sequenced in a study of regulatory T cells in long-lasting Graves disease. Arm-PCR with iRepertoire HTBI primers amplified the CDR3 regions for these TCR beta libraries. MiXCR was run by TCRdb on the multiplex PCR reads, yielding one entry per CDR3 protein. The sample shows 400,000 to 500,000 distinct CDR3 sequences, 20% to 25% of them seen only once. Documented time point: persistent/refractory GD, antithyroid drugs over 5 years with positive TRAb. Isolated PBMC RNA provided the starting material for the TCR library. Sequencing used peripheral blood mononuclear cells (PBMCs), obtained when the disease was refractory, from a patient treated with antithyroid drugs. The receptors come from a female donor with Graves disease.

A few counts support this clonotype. CDR3 coding DNA: TGTGCCAGCAGCCATATCCGGGACTCCGGGCGGGAGACCCAGTACTTC. It is translated as CASSHIRDSGRETQYF. The V gene is TRBV3-1, the J gene TRBJ2-5; D might be TRBD2 (6 bases). The V and J ends lost 3 bases and 5 bases respectively, with 19 bases between them. From germline, CDR1 is LGHDT and CDR2 YNNKEL (reference sequence). CDR3 length: 16 amino acids.

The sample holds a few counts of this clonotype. CDR3 coding DNA: TGTGCCAGCAGCCAAGATGCTGGATCGAACACTGAAGCTTTCTTT. Its translation: CASSQDAGSNTEAFF. The V and J genes are TRBV3-1 and TRBJ1-1; D unclear. Germline V CDR1 and CDR2: LGHDT, YNNKEL (reference sequence). Trimming left V 0 bases short and J 1 base short, with 9 bases between. The CDR3 extends over 15 amino acids. Full variable domain (remainder filled in from reference TRBV3-1 and TRBJ1-1): DTAVSQTPKYLVTQMGNDKSIKCEQNLGHDTMYWYKQDSKKFLKIMFSYNNKELIINETVPNRFSPKSPDKAHLNLHINSLELGDSAVYFCASSQDAGSNTEAFFGQGTRLTVV.

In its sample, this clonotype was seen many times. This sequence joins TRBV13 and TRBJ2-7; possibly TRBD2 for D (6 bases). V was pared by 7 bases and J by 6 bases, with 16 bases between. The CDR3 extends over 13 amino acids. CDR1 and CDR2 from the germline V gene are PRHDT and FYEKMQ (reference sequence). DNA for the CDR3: TGTGCCAGCAACAGAGGGCAGGGAGGCGAGCAGTACTTC. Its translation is CASNRGQGGEQYF.

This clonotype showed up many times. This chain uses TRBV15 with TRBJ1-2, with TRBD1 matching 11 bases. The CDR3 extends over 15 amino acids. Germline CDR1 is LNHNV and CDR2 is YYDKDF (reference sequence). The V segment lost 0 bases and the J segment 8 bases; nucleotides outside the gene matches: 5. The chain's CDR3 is CATSRDRDRGKGYTF. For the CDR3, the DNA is TGTGCCACCAGCAGAGATAGGGACAGGGGGAAAGGCTACACCTTC.

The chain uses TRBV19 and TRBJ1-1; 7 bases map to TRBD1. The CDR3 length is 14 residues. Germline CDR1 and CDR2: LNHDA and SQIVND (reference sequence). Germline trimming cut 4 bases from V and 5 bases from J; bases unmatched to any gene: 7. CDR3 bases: TGTGCCAGTAGTAACAGCAGGGGGTGGACTGAAGCTTTCTTT. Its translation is CASSNSRGWTEAFF.

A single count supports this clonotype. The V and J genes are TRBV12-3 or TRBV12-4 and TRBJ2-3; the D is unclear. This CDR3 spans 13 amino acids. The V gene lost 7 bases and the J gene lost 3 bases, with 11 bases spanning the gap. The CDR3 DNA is TGTGCCAGCATCCTTACAGCTACAGATACGCAGTATTTT. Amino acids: CASILTATDTQYF.

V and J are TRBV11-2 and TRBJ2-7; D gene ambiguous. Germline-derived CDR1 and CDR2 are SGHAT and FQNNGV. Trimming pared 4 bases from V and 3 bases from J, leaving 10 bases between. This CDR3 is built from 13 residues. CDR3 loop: CASSSRLDYEQYF. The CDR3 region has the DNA TGTGCCAGCAGCTCCCGACTTGACTACGAGCAGTACTTC. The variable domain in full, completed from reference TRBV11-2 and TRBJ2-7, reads EAGVAQSPRYKIIEKRQSVAFWCNPISGHATLYWYQQILGQGPKLLIQFQNNGVVDDSQLPKDRFSAERLKGVDSTLKIQPAKLEDSAVYLCASSSRLDYEQYFGPGTRLTVT.

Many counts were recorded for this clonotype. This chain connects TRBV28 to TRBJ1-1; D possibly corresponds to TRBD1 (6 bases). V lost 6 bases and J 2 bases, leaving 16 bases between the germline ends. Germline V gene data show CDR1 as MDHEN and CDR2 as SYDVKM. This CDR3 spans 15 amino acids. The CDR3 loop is CASRPWLGANTEAFF. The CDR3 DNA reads TGTGCCAGCAGGCCTTGGTTGGGGGCTAACACTGAAGCTTTCTTT. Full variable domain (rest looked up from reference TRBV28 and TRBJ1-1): DVKVTQSSRYLVKRTGEKVFLECVQDMDHENMFWYRQDPGLGLRLIYFSYDVKMKEKGDIPEGYSVSREKKERFSLILESASTNQTSMYLCASRPWLGANTEAFFGQGTRLTVV.

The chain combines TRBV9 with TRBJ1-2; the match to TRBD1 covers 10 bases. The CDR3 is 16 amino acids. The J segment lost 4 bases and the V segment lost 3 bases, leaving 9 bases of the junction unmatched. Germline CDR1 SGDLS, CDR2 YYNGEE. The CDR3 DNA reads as TGTGCCAGCAGCGCAGGGACAGGGGCGGTTGGCTATGGCTACACCTTC. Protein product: CASSAGTGAVGYGYTF.

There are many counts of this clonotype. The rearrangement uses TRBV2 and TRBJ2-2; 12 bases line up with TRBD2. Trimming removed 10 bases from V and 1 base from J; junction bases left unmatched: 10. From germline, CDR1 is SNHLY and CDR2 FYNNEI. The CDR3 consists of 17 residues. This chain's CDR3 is CATIASGGARNTGELFF. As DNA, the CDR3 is TGTGCCACGATCGCTAGCGGGGGGGCTAGGAACACCGGGGAGCTGTTTTTT.

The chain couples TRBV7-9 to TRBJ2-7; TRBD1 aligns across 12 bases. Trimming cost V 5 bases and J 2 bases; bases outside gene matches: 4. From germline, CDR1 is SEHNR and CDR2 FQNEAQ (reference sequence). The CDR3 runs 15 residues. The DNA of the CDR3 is TGTGCCAGCAGCCAGGGACAGGGGGCGACCTACGAGCAGTACTTC. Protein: CASSQGQGATYEQYF.

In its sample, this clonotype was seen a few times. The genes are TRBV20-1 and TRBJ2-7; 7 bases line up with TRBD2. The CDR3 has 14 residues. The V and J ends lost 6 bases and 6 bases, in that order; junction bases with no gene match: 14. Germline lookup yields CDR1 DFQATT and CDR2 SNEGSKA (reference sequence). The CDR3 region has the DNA TGCAGTGCAAGCGAAACTGGCGGGAGATTCGAGCAGTACTTC. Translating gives CSASETGGRFEQYF.

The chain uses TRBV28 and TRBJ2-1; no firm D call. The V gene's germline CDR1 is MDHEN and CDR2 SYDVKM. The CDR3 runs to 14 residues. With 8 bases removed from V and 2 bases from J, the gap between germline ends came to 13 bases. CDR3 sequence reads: CASGWVAAYNEQFF. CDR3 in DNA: TGTGCCAGCGGGTGGGTAGCAGCCTACAATGAGCAGTTCTTC.

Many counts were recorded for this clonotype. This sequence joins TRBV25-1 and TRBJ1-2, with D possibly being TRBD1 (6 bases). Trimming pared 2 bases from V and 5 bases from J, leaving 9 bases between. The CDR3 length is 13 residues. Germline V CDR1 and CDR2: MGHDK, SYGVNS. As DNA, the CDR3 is TGTGCCAGCAGTGAACCGGACAGATATGGCTACACCTTC. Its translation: CASSEPDRYGYTF.

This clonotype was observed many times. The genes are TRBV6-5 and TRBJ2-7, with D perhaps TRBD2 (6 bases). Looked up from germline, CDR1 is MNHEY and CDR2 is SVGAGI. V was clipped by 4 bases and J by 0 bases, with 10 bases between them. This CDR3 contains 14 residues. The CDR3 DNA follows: TGTGCCAGCAGTTGGGACTCCCTCTCCTACGAGCAGTACTTC. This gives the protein CASSWDSLSYEQYF.

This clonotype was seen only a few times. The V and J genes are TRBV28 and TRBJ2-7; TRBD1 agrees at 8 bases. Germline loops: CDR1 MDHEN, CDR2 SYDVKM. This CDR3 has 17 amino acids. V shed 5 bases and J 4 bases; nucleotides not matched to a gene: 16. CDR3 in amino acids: CASSPGQGWKDWYEQYF. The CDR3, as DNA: TGTGCCAGCAGTCCTGGACAGGGCTGGAAAGATTGGTACGAGCAGTACTTC.

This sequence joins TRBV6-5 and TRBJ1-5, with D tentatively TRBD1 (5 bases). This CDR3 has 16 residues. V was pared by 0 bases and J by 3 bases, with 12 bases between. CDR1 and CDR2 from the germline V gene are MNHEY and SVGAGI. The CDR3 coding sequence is TGTGCCAGCAGTTACTCGTCACCTGGGGCCAATCAGCCCCAGCATTTT. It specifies CASSYSSPGANQPQHF.

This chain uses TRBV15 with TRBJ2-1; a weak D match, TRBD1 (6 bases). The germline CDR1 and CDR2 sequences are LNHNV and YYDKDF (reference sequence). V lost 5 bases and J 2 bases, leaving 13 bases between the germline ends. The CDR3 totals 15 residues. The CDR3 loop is CATSPQGSAYNEQFF. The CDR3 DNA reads TGTGCCACCAGCCCGCAGGGGTCTGCCTACAATGAGCAGTTCTTC.

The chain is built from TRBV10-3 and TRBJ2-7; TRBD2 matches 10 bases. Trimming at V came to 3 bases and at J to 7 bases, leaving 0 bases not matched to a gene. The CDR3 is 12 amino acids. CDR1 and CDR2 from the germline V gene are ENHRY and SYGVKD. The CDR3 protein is CAISELAGEQYF. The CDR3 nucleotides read TGTGCCATCAGTGAACTAGCGGGGGAGCAGTACTTC.

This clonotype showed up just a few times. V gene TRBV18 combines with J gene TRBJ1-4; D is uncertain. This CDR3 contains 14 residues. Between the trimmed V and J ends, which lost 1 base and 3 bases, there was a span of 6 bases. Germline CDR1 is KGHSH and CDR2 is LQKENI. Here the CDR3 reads CASSPRASNEKLFF. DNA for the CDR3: TGTGCCAGCTCACCACGGGCATCTAATGAAAAACTGTTTTTT.

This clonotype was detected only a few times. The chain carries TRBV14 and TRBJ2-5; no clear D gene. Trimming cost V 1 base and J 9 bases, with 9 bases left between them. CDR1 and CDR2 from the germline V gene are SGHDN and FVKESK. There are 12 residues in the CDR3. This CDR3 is CASSQGDLSQYF. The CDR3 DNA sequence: TGTGCCAGCAGCCAAGGGGATTTGTCCCAGTACTTC.

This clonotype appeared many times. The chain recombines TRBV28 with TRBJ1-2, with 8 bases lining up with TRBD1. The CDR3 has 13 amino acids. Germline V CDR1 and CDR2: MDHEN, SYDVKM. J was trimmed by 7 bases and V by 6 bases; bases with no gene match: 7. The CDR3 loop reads CASSVGQGSGYTF. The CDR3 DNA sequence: TGTGCCAGCAGCGTCGGACAGGGCTCTGGCTACACCTTC.

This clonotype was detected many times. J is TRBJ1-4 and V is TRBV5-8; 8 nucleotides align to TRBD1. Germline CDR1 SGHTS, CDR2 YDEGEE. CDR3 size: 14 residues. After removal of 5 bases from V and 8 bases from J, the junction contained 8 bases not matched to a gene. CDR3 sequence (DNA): TGTGCCAGCAGTCGGACAGGGTGGATCGAAAAACTGTTTTTT. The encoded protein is CASSRTGWIEKLFF.

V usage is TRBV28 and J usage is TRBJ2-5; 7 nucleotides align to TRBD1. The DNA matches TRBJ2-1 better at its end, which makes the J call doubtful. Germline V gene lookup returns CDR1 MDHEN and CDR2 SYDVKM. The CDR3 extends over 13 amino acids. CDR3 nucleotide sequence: TGTGCCAGCCTAAGGCCAGGGGGCAATGAGCAGTTCTTC. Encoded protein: CASLRPGGNEQFF.

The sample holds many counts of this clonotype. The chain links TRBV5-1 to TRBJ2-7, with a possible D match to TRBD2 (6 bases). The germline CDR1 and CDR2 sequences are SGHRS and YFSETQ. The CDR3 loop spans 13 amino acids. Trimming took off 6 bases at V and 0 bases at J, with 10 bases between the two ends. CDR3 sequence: CASKRGDSYEQYF. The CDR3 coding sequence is TGCGCCAGCAAACGCGGGGACTCCTACGAGCAGTACTTC.

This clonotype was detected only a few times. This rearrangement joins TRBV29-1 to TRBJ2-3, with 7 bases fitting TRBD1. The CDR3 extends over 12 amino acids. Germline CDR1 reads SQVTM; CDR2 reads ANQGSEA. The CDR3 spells CSGRNRGDTQYF. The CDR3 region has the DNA TGCAGTGGCAGAAACAGGGGCGATACGCAGTATTTT.

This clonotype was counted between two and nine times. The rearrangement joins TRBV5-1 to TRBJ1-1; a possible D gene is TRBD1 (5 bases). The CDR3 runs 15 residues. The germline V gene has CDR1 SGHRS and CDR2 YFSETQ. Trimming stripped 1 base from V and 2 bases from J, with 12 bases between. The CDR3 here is CASSLYTGDNTEAFF. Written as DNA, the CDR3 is TGCGCCAGCAGCTTGTACACAGGCGATAACACTGAAGCTTTCTTT.

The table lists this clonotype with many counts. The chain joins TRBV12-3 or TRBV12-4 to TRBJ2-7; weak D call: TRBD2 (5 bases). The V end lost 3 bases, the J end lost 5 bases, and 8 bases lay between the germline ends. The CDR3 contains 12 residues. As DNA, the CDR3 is TGTGCCAGCAGTTTGGAGGTCCACGAGCAGTACTTC. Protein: CASSLEVHEQYF.

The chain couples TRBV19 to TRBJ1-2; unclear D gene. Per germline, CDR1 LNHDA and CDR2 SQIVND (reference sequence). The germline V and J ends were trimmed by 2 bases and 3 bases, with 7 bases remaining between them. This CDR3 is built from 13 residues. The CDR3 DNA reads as TGTGCCAGTAGTATAAGGGTAGACTATGGCTACACCTTC. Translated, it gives CASSIRVDYGYTF.